This T cell receptor beta chain was recovered during a study of CD8 T cells in Susac syndrome. The CDR3 length is 13 residues. Germline V gene sequence: CDR1 DFQATT, CDR2 SNEGSKA (reference sequence). The V end was cut by 3 bases, the J end by 3 bases, with 12 bases between. The RNA input was roughly 0.45 to 1 ug, and it was reverse transcribed with random hexamers. Amplification of TCR beta CDR3 across 54 Vbeta and 13 Jbeta was performed with immunoSEQ multiplex PCR. TCRdb processed the immunoSEQ multiplex PCR reads anew with MiXCR; each CDR3 protein has one entry. The table has fewer than 150,000 distinct CDR3 sequences, about 94% seen once. Healthy donors acted as controls, with matching for age and sex. It was negative isolation that provided the CD8+ and CD4+ T cells, whereas TEMRA cells were enriched by FACS.

This clonotype was sampled from a human donor in good health. The sample was CD8+ T cells from PBMCs. The chain links TRBV20-1 to TRBJ2-7; D remains ambiguous. CDR3 nucleotide sequence: TGCAGTGCTAGCTCAGGAGCCTTCTACGAGCAGTACTTC. Its protein is CSASSGAFYEQYF.